The sequence of this TCR beta chain was determined in a study of blood T cell repertoires in COVID-19. Germline V gene lookup returns CDR1 MGHDK and CDR2 SYGVNS. V lost 3 bases to trimming and J lost 2 bases, with 14 bases between them. This CDR3 comprises 16 residues. The repertoire was sequenced with immunoSEQ multiplex PCR; TCRdb's copy has only in-frame clones and lacks some. Of 170,000 or so clones in the sample, over 75% are singletons; the top ten hold 7% to 7.5%. Sequencing used PBMCs or T cells enriched from blood (not recorded which). This receptor was obtained from a woman in her forties or fifties who had recovered from COVID-19. The V call is TRBV25-1, the J call TRBJ2-1, with TRBD1 as a possible D gene (5 bases). CDR3 loop: CASSEEQESTYNEQFF. The CDR3 bases are TGTGCCAGCAGTGAGGAACAGGAATCTACCTACAATGAGCAGTTCTTC.